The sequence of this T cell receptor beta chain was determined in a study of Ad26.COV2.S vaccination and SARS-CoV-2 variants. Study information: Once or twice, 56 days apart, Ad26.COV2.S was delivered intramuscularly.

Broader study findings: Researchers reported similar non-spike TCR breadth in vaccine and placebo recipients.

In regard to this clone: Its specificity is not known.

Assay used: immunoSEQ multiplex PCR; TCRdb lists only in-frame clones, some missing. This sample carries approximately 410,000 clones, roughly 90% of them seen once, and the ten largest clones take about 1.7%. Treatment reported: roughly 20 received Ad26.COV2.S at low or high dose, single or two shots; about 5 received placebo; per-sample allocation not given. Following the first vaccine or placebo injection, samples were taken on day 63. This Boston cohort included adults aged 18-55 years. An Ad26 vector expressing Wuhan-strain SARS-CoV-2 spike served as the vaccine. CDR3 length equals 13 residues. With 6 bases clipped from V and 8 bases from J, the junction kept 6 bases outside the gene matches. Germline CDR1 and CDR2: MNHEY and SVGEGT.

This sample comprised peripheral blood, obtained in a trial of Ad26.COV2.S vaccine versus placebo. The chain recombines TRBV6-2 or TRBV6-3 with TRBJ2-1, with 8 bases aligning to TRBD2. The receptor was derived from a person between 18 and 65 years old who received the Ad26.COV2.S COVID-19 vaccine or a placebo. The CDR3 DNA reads TGTGCCAGCAGCCACGGGAGGGCCCATGAGCAGTTCTTC. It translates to CASSHGRAHEQFF.